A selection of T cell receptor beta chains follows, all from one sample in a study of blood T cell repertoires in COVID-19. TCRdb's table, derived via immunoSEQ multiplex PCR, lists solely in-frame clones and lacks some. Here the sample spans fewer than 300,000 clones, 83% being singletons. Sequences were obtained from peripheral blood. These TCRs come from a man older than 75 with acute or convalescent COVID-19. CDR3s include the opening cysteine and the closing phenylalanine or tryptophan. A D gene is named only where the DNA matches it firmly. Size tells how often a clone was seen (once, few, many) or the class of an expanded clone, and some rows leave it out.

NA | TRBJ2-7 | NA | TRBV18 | TGTGCCAGCTCACCTCCGGGACTGGCAAGGCAGTACTTC | CASSPPGLARQYF
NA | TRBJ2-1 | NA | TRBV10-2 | TGCGCCAGCACCGGGACTTTCCCCTACAATGAGCAGTTCTTC | CASTGTFPYNEQFF
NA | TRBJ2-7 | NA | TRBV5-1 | TGCGCCAGCAGGATGTGGTCGGACAGCGACTACGAGCAGTACTTC | CASRMWSDSDYEQYF
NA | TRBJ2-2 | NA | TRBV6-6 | TGTGCCAGCAGTCCGATAGGAGTGAACACCGGGGAGCTGTTTTTT | CASSPIGVNTGELFF
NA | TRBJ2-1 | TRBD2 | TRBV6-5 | TGTGCCAGCAGTTCAACTAGCGGGAGCGGCAATGAGCAGTTCTTC | CASSSTSGSGNEQFF
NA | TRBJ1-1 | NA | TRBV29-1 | TGCAGCGTTGAGCGGGGCGGCACTGAAGCTTTCTTT | CSVERGGTEAFF
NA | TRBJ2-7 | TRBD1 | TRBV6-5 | TGTGCCAGCAGGGGGCTCGGACAGGGGTCCTACGAGCAGTACTTC | CASRGLGQGSYEQYF
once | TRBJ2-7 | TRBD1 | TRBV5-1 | TGCGCCAGCAGCTTGGCGACAGGGGTTACCTACGAGCAGTACTTC | CASSLATGVTYEQYF
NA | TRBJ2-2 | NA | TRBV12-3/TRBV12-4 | TGTGCCAGCAGTTTTCGACTCGGGGAGCTGTTTTTT | CASSFRLGELFF
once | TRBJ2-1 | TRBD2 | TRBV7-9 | TGTGCCAGCAGCTTGTCGGGGGGGCCTCTGTTCTTC | CASSLSGGPLFF
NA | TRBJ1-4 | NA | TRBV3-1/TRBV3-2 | TGTGCCAGCAGCCTTCAGGGTGCAACTAATGAAAAACTGTTTTTT | CASSLQGATNEKLFF
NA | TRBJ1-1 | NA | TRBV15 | TGTGCCACCAGCAGCGTGGCCGGGATTTTAGCTTTCTTT | CATSSVAGILAFF
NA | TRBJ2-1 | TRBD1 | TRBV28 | TGTGCCAGCAGGGGACAGGGGGCCTCCTACAATGAGCAGTTCTTC | CASRGQGASYNEQFF
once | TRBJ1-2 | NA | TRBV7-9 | TGTGCCAGCAGCTCGAGCGGAGCTAACTATGGCTACACCTTC | CASSSSGANYGYTF
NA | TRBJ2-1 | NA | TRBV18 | TGTGCCAGCTCACCAAGGATGGTCCAGGGGAGCCCTGAGCAGTTCTTC | CASSPRMVQGSPEQFF
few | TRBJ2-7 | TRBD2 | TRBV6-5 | TGTGCCAGCAGTTTCTCCGGACTAGCGGCCTACGAGCAGTACTTC | CASSFSGLAAYEQYF
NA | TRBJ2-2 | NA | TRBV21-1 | TGTGCCAGCAGCAAACATAGCGGGGCTGGCACCGGGGAGCTGTTTTTT | CASSKHSGAGTGELFF
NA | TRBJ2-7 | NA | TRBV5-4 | TGTGCCAGCAGCCAAAAAGTCGCAGGCCCGACACAGGGCGAGCAGTACTTC | CASSQKVAGPTQGEQYF
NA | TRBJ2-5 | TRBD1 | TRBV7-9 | TGTGCCAGCAGCTTACCACTGACAGGGGCTCAAGAGACCCAGTACTTC | CASSLPLTGAQETQYF
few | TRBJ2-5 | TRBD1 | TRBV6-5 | TGTGCCAGCAGTTACACTTGGACAGGGGGCATGGAGACCCAGTACTTC | CASSYTWTGGMETQYF
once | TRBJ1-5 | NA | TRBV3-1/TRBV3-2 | TGTGCCAGCAGCCAAGGGGGAGGGAGCAATCAGCCCCAGCATTTT | CASSQGGGSNQPQHF
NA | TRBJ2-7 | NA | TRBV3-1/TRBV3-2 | TGTGCCAGCAGCCCGTGGACTCGTCCCAACGAGCAGTACTTC | CASSPWTRPNEQYF
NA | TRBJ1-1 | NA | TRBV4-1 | TGCGCCAGCAGCGGACTAGGGGCAGTCTGGACTGAAGCTTTCTTT | CASSGLGAVWTEAFF
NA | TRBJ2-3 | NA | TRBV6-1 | TGTGCCAGCAGTGAGCTAGTAGCGTTCACAGATACGCAGTATTTT | CASSELVAFTDTQYF
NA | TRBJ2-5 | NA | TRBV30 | TGTGCCTGGAGTGTAAGCGCGCAAGAGACCCAGTACTTC | CAWSVSAQETQYF
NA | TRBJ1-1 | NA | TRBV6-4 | TGTGCCAGCAGTGACGGCGAGGGCACTGAAGCTTTCTTT | CASSDGEGTEAFF
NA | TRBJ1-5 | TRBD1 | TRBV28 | TGTGCCAGCAGGAGACAGGGGAATCAGCCCCAGCATTTT | CASRRQGNQPQHF
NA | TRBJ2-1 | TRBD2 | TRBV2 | TGTGCCAGCAGTCGATTCGGGACTAGCGGGAGTAATGAGCAGTTCTTC | CASSRFGTSGSNEQFF
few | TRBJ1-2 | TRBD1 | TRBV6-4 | TGTGCCAGCAGTGGCGGACAGGGGTATGGCTACACCTTC | CASSGGQGYGYTF
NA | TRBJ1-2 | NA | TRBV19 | TGTGCCAGTACCAGGGGTCGAAACCAGGGCGGGTTTCACTATGGCTACACCTTC | CASTRGRNQGGFHYGYTF
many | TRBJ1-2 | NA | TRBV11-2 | TGTGCCAGCAGCTTAGTGGCAGGGTGGGCCTATGGCTACACCTTC | CASSLVAGWAYGYTF
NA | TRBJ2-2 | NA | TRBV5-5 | TGTGCCAGCAGCTTTCTCGGTTTCGGGGAGCTGTTTTTT | CASSFLGFGELFF
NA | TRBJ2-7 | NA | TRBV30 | TGTGCCTGGAGCCCAACCCGGGAATGGGCCTACGAGCAGTACTTC | CAWSPTREWAYEQYF
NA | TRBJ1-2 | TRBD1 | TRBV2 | TGTGCCAGCAGGGCCGGCGGACAGGTCTTGTATGGCTACACCTTC | CASRAGGQVLYGYTF
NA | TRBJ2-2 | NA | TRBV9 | TGTGCCAGCAGCGGTATAAACACCGGGGAGCTGTTTTTT | CASSGINTGELFF
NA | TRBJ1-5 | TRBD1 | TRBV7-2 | TGTGCCAGCAGCTTAGAAGGGGGCAAACAGCCCCAGCATTTT | CASSLEGGKQPQHF
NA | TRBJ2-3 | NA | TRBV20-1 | TGCAGTGCTAGTTGGAGCTACACAGATACGCAGTATTTT | CSASWSYTDTQYF
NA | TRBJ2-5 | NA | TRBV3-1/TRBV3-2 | TGTGCCAGCAGCCAAGGAGACAGAGAGACCCAGTACTTC | CASSQGDRETQYF
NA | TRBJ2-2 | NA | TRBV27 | TGTGCCAGCGCCAGCTCAGGGGCGTCGGCTGGGGAGCTGTTTTTT | CASASSGASAGELFF
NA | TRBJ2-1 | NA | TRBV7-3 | TGTGCCAGCAGGTCGTGGAGGAATGAGCAGTTCTTC | CASRSWRNEQFF